The 28 T cell receptor beta chains below come from one sample, sequenced in a study of T cell responses to AZD1222 COVID-19 vaccine. Method: immunoSEQ multiplex PCR; TCRdb's copy keeps in-frame clones and lacks some. The sample holds 100,000 to 150,000 clones, less than 95% seen once. The sample was peripheral blood, taken on day 0 of AZD1222 vaccination. The receptors shown here come from an adult in good health.

J is TRBJ2-7 and V is TRBV6-6; D perhaps matches TRBD2 (7 bases). CDR1 is MNHNY, CDR2 SVGAGI, per germline (reference sequence). V shed 7 bases and J shed 7 bases, with 20 bases lying between them. CDR3 length equals 14 residues. CDR3 nucleotide sequence: TGTGCCAGCACCAGCGGGGTCGGGGGCTGGGAGCAGTACTTC. Translated, it gives CASTSGVGGWEQYF.

The chain links TRBV14 to TRBJ1-3; TRBD1 might be the D (5 bases). Germline V gene sequence: CDR1 SGHDN, CDR2 FVKESK. V lost 2 bases and J 4 bases, leaving 9 bases between the germline ends. The CDR3 extends over 14 amino acids. The CDR3 DNA reads TGTGCCAGCAGCCAACAGGGTGCGGGAAACACCATATATTTT. It encodes CASSQQGAGNTIYF.

The chain carries TRBV3-1 (or the pseudogene TRBV3-2) and TRBJ2-1, with TRBD2 matching over 13 bases. With V trimmed by 4 bases and J by 12 bases, 6 bases remained unmatched. The CDR3 covers 14 residues. Germline V gives CDR1 LGHDT, CDR2 YNNKEL (reference sequence). CDR3 in DNA: TGTGCCAGCAGCCCCGGACTAGCGGGAGTTGGGCAGTTCTTC. Its translation: CASSPGLAGVGQFF.

The rearrangement uses TRBV7-8 and TRBJ2-2; D unclear. The CDR3 totals 18 residues. V shed 5 bases and J shed 1 base, with 20 bases lying between them. CDR1 SGHVS and CDR2 FQNEAQ come from the germline V gene. This chain's CDR3 is CASSPMKSGRKNTGELFF. The CDR3 nucleotides read TGTGCCAGCAGCCCCATGAAATCTGGCAGAAAGAACACCGGGGAGCTGTTTTTT.

This clone appeared a single time. The chain employs TRBV19 and TRBJ1-1; TRBD1 is a possible D gene (5 bases). Germline V CDR1 and CDR2: LNHDA, SQIVND (reference sequence). The length of the CDR3 is 14 residues. The V gene lost 8 bases and the J gene lost 1 base, with 14 bases spanning the gap. CDR3 amino acids: CASGHRTENTEAFF. CDR3 nucleotides: TGTGCCAGTGGACATCGGACGGAGAACACTGAAGCTTTCTTT.

V gene TRBV9 combines with J gene TRBJ2-3; the match to TRBD2 covers 7 bases. Germline CDR1 SGDLS, CDR2 YYNGEE. Trimming cost V 0 bases and J 0 bases; bases outside gene matches: 10. The CDR3 runs to 18 residues. This chain's CDR3 is CASSVDPSGATSTDTQYF. The CDR3 DNA reads TGTGCCAGCAGCGTAGATCCTAGCGGAGCGACTAGCACAGATACGCAGTATTTT.

The genes are TRBV5-4 and TRBJ2-5, with 7 bases lining up with TRBD2. The CDR3 covers 15 residues. V lost 1 base to trimming and J lost 3 bases; unmatched junction nucleotides: 6. Per germline, CDR1 SGHNT and CDR2 YYREEE (reference sequence). In nucleotides, the CDR3 is TGTGCCAGCAGCTTGATATGGGGGGGGGAAGAGACCCAGTACTTC. Translating it yields CASSLIWGGEETQYF.

The J gene is TRBJ1-2, the V gene TRBV7-3, with 7 bases that match TRBD1. V lost 5 bases and J lost 6; bases outside the gene matches: 6. The CDR3 consists of 13 residues. Per germline, CDR1 SGHTA and CDR2 FQGTGA. The CDR3 region has the DNA TGTGCCAGCAGCCCAACAGGGGCGGATGGCTACACCTTC. It specifies CASSPTGADGYTF.

CDR3 nucleotide sequence: TGTGCCAGCAGCTCCTACATGAGATATACCGGGGAGCTGTTTTTT. Its translation is CASSSYMRYTGELFF. The V gene is TRBV7-2, the J gene TRBJ2-2; no firm D call. The V end lost 4 bases, the J end lost 5 bases, and 14 bases lay between the germline ends. CDR3 length: 15 amino acids. Germline V gene data show CDR1 as SGHTA and CDR2 as FQGNSA.

V usage is TRBV7-3 and J usage is TRBJ1-3, with D tentatively TRBD1 (5 bases). Between the trimmed V and J ends, which lost 2 bases and 4 bases, there was a span of 21 bases. The CDR3 has 18 residues. Per the germline V gene, CDR1 is SGHTA and CDR2 is FQGTGA. The CDR3 sequence: CASSLLRGRAQWGNTIYF. CDR3 coding DNA: TGTGCCAGCAGCTTATTACGAGGCAGGGCACAGTGGGGAAACACCATATATTTT.

The V gene is TRBV5-1, the J gene TRBJ2-5, with 7 bases fitting TRBD1. This CDR3 comprises 14 residues. J was trimmed by 5 bases and V by 0 bases; bases with no gene match: 4. From germline, CDR1 is SGHRS and CDR2 YFSETQ. CDR3 in amino acids: CASSLGQGGETQYF. CDR3 nucleotides: TGCGCCAGCAGCTTGGGACAGGGTGGTGAGACCCAGTACTTC.

The CDR3 loop is CASSMGLNSNQPQHF. As DNA, the CDR3 is TGTGCCAGTAGTATGGGGCTTAATAGCAATCAGCCCCAGCATTTT. V is TRBV19 and J is TRBJ1-5; D possibly corresponds to TRBD1 (5 bases). This CDR3 comprises 15 residues. V was pared by 3 bases and J by 0 bases, with 9 bases between. CDR1 and CDR2 from the germline V gene are LNHDA and SQIVND (reference sequence).

The chain combines TRBV28 with TRBJ2-1; 9 nucleotides match TRBD2. Germline V lookup: CDR1 MDHEN, CDR2 SYDVKM. The CDR3 loop spans 13 amino acids. V lost 5 bases, J lost 10 bases, and 6 bases stayed unmatched. In DNA form, the CDR3 reads TGTGCCAGCAGTGTAGCGGGAGCGGGAGAGCAGTTCTTC. It yields the protein CASSVAGAGEQFF.

The chain recombines TRBV24-1 with TRBJ2-7, with 10 bases lining up with TRBD1. V shed 5 bases and J 5 bases; nucleotides not matched to a gene: 5. Germline values: CDR1 KGHDR, CDR2 SFDVKD. The CDR3 contains 14 residues. The DNA for the CDR3 is TGTGCCACCAGTGGGGACAGGGGCTTCCACGAGCAGTACTTC. Residues: CATSGDRGFHEQYF.

The chain links TRBV7-2 to TRBJ2-7, with 10 positions matching TRBD2. V gave up 2 bases and J gave up 4 bases; unmatched junction bases: 8. This CDR3 is built from 16 residues. CDR1 is SGHTA, CDR2 FQGNSA, per germline. The CDR3 sequence: CASSLPPSGRIYEQYF. Written as DNA, the CDR3 is TGTGCCAGCAGCTTACCACCTAGCGGGAGAATTTACGAGCAGTACTTC.

The chain carries TRBV5-1 and TRBJ2-1; 11 nucleotides agree with TRBD2. The CDR3 is made up of 18 amino acids. Germline assignment: CDR1 SGHRS and CDR2 YFSETQ. V was clipped by 5 bases and J by 2 bases; unmatched bases: 12. The CDR3 sequence: CASRRTSGPGGAYNEQFF. CDR3 DNA sequence: TGCGCCAGCAGGAGGACTAGCGGGCCAGGAGGCGCCTACAATGAGCAGTTCTTC. The full variable domain, in which reference TRBV5-1 and TRBJ2-1 provide the parts outside the CDR3, is KAGVTQTPRYLIKTRGQQVTLSCSPISGHRSVSWYQQTPGQGLQFLFEYFSETQRNKGNFPGRFSGRQFSNSRSEMNVSTLELGDSALYLCASRRTSGPGGAYNEQFFGPGTRLTVL.

CDR3 protein: CASSLRAQGHTEAFF. CDR3 DNA sequence: TGTGCCAGCAGCCTCCGGGCCCAGGGGCACACTGAAGCTTTCTTT. This chain joins TRBV7-9 and TRBJ1-1; the D gene is possibly TRBD1 (6 bases). Germline V gene data show CDR1 as SEHNR and CDR2 as FQNEAQ (reference sequence). This CDR3 has 15 amino acids. Trimming cost V 5 bases and J 3 bases, with 16 bases left between them.

The chain has TRBV30 and TRBJ1-1; 7 bases agree with TRBD1. V shed 1 base and J 0 bases; nucleotides not matched to a gene: 23. In germline, CDR1 is GTSNPN, CDR2 SVGIG (reference sequence). The CDR3 runs to 21 residues. The CDR3 sequence: CAWSAQGTPQRGRNLNTEAFF. CDR3 nucleotide sequence: TGTGCCTGGAGTGCCCAGGGAACCCCCCAAAGGGGGCGAAATCTGAACACTGAAGCTTTCTTT.

This chain links TRBV18 with TRBJ2-1; TRBD1 aligns across 9 bases. The germline V gene has CDR1 KGHSH and CDR2 LQKENI. This CDR3 spans 16 amino acids. V trimming: 3 bases; J trimming: 8 bases; junction bases outside the gene matches: 11. The CDR3 sequence: CASSPRQGGSGDEQFF. The CDR3 coding sequence is TGTGCCAGCTCACCGCGACAGGGGGGGTCTGGGGATGAGCAGTTCTTC.

V and J are TRBV6-4 and TRBJ2-3; no reliable D call. V shed 5 bases and J shed 1 base, with 16 bases lying between them. Per the germline V gene, CDR1 is MRHNA and CDR2 is SNTAGT. This CDR3 comprises 16 residues. The CDR3 loop reads CASSLNPSEGTDTQYF. CDR3 coding DNA: TGTGCCAGCAGTCTCAACCCATCAGAAGGCACAGATACGCAGTATTTT.

This sequence joins TRBV5-1 and TRBJ1-1; D is unresolved. This CDR3 spans 13 amino acids. Germline CDR1 reads SGHRS; CDR2 reads YFSETQ. V gave up 0 bases and J gave up 2 bases, with 5 bases separating them. The DNA for the CDR3 is TGCGCCAGCAGCTTGGTCCTTAACACTGAAGCTTTCTTT. Protein: CASSLVLNTEAFF.

Of note for this clone: Its ends do not fully match the called genes, so a read error is possible. V usage is TRBV28 and J usage is TRBJ2-5; D is possibly TRBD2 (5 bases). Germline V gene sequence: CDR1 MDHEN, CDR2 SYDVKM. The CDR3 runs 13 residues. CDR3 region: CASSWRVQGTQYF. CDR3 nucleotides: TGTGCCAGCAGTTGGCGGGTCCAAGGGACCCAGTACTTC.

This chain joins TRBV19 and TRBJ2-5; 12 bases match TRBD2. Germline values: CDR1 LNHDA, CDR2 SQIVND (reference sequence). The CDR3 extends over 14 amino acids. V lost 5 bases to trimming and J lost 4 bases; unmatched junction nucleotides: 2. The CDR3 DNA reads as TGTGCCAGTAGTCCGGGACTAGCGGGAGAGACCCAGTACTTC. This encodes CASSPGLAGETQYF. Looking up the rest from reference TRBV19 and TRBJ2-5 gives the full variable domain: DGGITQSPKYLFRKEGQNVTLSCEQNLNHDAMYWYRQDPGQGLRLIYYSQIVNDFQKGDIAEGYSVSREKKESFPLTVTSAQKNPTAFYLCASSPGLAGETQYFGPGTRLLVL.

V usage is TRBV19 and J usage is TRBJ2-1; no clear D. Trimming took 1 base from V and 2 from J, leaving 9 bases between them. Germline V gene lookup returns CDR1 LNHDA and CDR2 SQIVND (reference sequence). CDR3 length: 15 amino acids. CDR3 sequence (DNA): TGTGCCAGTAGTATAGTAAGGTGGGCCTACAATGAGCAGTTCTTC. It specifies CASSIVRWAYNEQFF.

The DNA of the CDR3 is TGTGCCAGCAGTGGCGGACCGTGGAGCACAGATACGCAGTATTTT. Translating gives CASSGGPWSTDTQYF. This chain connects TRBV2 to TRBJ2-3; no reliable D call. The CDR3 is 15 amino acids. CDR1 and CDR2 from the germline V gene are SNHLY and FYNNEI. V was trimmed by 4 bases and J by 0 bases, leaving 11 bases between them.

This chain links TRBV24-1 with TRBJ1-2; D might be TRBD1 (5 bases). CDR3 length: 15 amino acids. Germline lookup yields CDR1 KGHDR and CDR2 SFDVKD. V was clipped by 1 base and J by 8 bases, with 16 bases between them. This chain's CDR3 is CATSDLSSGRGGYTF. Here the CDR3 DNA reads TGTGCCACCAGTGATTTAAGTTCAGGGAGAGGCGGCTACACCTTC.

The chain has TRBV2 and TRBJ2-7; D call uncertain. Germline CDR1 reads SNHLY; CDR2 reads FYNNEI. The CDR3 sequence is 12 residues long. V was trimmed by 3 bases and J by 1 base, leaving 4 bases between them. The CDR3 nucleotides are TGTGCCAGCAGTGAGCAGTCCTACGAGCAGTACTTC. It encodes CASSEQSYEQYF.

The J gene is TRBJ2-1, the V gene TRBV11-2; TRBD2 might be the D (6 bases). This CDR3 region has 15 residues. The germline gives CDR1 SGHAT, CDR2 FQNNGV. The V end lost 3 bases, the J end lost 2 bases, and 11 bases lay between the germline ends. The chain's CDR3 is CASSFETGAYNEQFF. Written as DNA, the CDR3 is TGTGCCAGCAGCTTCGAGACGGGAGCCTACAATGAGCAGTTCTTC.